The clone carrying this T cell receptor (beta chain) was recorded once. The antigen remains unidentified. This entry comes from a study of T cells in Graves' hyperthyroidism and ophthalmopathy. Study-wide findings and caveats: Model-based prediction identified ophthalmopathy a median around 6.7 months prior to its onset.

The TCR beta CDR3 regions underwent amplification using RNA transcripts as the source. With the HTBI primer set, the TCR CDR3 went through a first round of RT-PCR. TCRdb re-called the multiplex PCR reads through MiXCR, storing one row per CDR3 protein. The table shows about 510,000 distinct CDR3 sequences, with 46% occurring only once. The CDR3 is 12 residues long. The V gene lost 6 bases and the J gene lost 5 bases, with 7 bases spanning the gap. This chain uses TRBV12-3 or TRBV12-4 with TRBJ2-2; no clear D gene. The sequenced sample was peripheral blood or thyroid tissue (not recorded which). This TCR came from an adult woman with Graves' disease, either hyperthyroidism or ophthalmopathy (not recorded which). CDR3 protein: CASRRETGELFF. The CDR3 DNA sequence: TGTGCCAGCAGGAGAGAGACCGGGGAGCTGTTTTTT.